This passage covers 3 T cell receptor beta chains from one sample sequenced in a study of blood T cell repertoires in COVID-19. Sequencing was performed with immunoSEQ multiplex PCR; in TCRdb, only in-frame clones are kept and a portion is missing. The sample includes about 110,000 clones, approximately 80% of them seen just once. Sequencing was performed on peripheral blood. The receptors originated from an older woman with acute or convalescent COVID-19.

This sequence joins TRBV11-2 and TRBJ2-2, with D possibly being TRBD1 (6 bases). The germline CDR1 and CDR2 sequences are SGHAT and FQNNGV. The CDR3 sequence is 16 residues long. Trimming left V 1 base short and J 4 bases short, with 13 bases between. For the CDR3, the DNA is TGTGCCAGCAGCTTAGGGGCGCAGGGGATCACCGGGGAGCTGTTTTTT. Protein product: CASSLGAQGITGELFF.

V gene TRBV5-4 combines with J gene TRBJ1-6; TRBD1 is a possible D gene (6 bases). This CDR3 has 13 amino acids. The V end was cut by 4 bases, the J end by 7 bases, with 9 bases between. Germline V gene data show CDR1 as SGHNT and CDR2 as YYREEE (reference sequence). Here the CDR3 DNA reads TGTGCCAGCAGCCCGGACAGAAATTCACCCCTCCACTTT. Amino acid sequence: CASSPDRNSPLHF.

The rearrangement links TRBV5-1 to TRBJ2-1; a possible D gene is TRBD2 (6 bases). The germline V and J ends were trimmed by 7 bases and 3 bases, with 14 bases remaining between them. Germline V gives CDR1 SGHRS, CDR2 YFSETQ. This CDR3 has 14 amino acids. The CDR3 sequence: CASQGGGVYNEQFF. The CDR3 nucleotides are TGCGCCAGCCAAGGCGGCGGGGTCTACAATGAGCAGTTCTTC.